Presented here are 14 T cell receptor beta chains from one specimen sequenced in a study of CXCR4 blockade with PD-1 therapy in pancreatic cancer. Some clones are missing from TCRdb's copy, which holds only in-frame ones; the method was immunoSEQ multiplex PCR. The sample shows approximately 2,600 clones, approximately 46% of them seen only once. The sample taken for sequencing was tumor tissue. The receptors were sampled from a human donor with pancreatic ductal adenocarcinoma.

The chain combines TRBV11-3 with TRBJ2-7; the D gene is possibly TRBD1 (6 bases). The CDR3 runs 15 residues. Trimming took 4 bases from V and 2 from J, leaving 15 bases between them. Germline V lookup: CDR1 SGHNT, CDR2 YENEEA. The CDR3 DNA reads TGTGCCAGCAGCTCTGGAGTGGACAGAGCCTACGAGCAGTACTTC. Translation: CASSSGVDRAYEQYF.

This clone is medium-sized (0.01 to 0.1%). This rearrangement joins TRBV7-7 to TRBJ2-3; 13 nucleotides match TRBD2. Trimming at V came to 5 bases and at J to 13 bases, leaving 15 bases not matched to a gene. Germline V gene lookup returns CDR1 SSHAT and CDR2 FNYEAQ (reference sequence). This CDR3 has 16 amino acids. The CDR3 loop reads CASSGTSGDRDPGEYF. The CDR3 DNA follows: TGTGCCAGCAGCGGGACTAGCGGGGACCGCGACCCAGGGGAGTATTTT.

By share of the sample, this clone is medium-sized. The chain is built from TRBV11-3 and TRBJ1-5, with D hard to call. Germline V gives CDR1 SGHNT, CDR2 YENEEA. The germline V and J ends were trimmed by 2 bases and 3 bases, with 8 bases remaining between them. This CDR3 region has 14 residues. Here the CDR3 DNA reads TGTGCCAGCAGCTTATCCGGGGACAATCAGCCCCAGCATTTT. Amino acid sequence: CASSLSGDNQPQHF. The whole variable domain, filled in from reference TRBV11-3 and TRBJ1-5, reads EAGVVQSPRYKIIEKKQPVAFWCNPISGHNTLYWYLQNLGQGPELLIRYENEEAVDDSQLPKDRFSAERLKGVDSTLKIQPAELGDSAVYLCASSLSGDNQPQHFGDGTRLSIL.

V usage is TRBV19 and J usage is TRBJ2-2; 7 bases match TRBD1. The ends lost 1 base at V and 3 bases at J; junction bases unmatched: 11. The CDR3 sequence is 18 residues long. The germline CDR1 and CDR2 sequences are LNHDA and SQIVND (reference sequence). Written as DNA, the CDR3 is TGTGCCAGTAGTATAGGGTCAGGGGGTGGACGTTACACCGGGGAGCTGTTTTTT. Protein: CASSIGSGGGRYTGELFF.

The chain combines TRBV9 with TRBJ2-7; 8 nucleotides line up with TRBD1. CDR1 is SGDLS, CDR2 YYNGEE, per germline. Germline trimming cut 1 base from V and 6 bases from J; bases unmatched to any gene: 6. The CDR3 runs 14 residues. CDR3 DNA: TGTGCCAGCAGCGTACGAGGACAGGGAGGCGAGCAGTACTTC. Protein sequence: CASSVRGQGGEQYF.

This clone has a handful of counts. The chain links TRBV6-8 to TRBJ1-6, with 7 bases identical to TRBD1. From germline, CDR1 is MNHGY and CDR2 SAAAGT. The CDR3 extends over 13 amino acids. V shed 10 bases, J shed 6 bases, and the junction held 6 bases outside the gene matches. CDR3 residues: CATHRGGNSPLHF. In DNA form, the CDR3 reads TGTGCCACCCACAGGGGAGGTAATTCACCCCTCCACTTT.

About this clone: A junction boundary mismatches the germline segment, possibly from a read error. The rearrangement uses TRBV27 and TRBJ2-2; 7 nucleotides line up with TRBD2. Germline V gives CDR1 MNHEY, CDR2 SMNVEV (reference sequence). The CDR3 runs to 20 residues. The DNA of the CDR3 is TGTGCCAGCAGTTTACGGACTAATGAAACCGGGACTACCAACACCGGAGAGCTGTTTTTT. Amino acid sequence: CASSLRTNETGTTNTGELFF.

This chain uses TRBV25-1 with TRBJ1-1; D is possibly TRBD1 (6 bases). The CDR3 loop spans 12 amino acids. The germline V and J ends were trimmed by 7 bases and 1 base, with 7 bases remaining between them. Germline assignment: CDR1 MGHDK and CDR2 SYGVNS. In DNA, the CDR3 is TGTGCCAGCACGACAGGGAACACTGAAGCTTTCTTT. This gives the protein CASTTGNTEAFF.

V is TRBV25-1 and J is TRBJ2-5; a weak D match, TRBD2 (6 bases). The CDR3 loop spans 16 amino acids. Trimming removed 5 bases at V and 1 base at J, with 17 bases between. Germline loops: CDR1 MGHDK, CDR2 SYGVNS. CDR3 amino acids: CASSWGRDGGQETQYF. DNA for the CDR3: TGTGCCAGCAGTTGGGGTCGGGACGGGGGCCAAGAGACCCAGTACTTC.

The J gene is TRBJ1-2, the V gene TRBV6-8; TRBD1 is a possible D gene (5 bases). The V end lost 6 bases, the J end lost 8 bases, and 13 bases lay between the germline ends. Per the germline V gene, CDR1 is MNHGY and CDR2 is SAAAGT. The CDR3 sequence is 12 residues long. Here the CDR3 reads CASSPGVRGYTF. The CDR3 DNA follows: TGTGCCAGCAGCCCGGGGGTGAGAGGCTACACCTTC.

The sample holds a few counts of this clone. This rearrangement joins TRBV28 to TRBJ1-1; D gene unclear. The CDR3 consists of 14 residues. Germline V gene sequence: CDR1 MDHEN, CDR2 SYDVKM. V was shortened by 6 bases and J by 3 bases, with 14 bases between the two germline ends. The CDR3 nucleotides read TGTGCCAGCAGCACCGGCGGAGGTCACACTGAAGCTTTCTTT. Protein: CASSTGGGHTEAFF.

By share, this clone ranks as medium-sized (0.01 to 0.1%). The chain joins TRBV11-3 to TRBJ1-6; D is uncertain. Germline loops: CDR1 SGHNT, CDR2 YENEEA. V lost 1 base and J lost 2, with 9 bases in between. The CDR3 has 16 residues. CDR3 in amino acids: CASSLGEGAYNSPLHF. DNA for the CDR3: TGTGCCAGCAGCTTAGGGGAAGGAGCCTATAATTCACCCCTCCACTTT. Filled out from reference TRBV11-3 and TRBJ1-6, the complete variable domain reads EAGVVQSPRYKIIEKKQPVAFWCNPISGHNTLYWYLQNLGQGPELLIRYENEEAVDDSQLPKDRFSAERLKGVDSTLKIQPAELGDSAVYLCASSLGEGAYNSPLHFGNGTRLTVT.

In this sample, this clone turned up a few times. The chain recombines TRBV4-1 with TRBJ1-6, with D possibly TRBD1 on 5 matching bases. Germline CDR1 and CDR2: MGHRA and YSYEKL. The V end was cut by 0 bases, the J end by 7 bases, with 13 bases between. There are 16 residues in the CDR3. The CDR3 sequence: CASSQDSARENSPLHF. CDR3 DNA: TGCGCCAGCAGCCAAGATTCCGCCAGGGAGAATTCACCCCTCCACTTT.

In DNA, the CDR3 is TGTGCCAGCAGTTACTCAACCTTTAGTTACTCCTATAATTCACCCCTCCACTTT. Its translation is CASSYSTFSYSYNSPLHF. The chain couples TRBV6-8 to TRBJ1-6; no clear D gene. The CDR3 runs to 18 residues. V was clipped by 0 bases and J by 0 bases, with 12 bases between them. Looked up from germline, CDR1 is MNHGY and CDR2 is SAAAGT.